This TCR beta chain was captured by sequencing in a study of OX40 agonist ivuxolimab in advanced cancers. Overall study context: Dosing consisted of intravenous ivuxolimab at 0.01 to 10 mg/kg every 2 weeks.

TCRdb's table, derived via immunoSEQ multiplex PCR, lists solely in-frame clones and lacks some. The sample lists about 110,000 clones, less than 95% occurring once. V was clipped by 2 bases and J by 2 bases, with 18 bases between them. Germline CDR1 is SGHTA and CDR2 is FQGTGA. The length of the CDR3 is 17 residues. The starting material was CD4+ or CD8+ T cells sorted from blood, obtained in a trial of the OX40 agonist ivuxolimab. The chain is built from TRBV7-3 and TRBJ2-5; D tentatively reads TRBD1 or TRBD2 (6 bases each). The source of this sequence is an adult with an advanced solid tumor such as melanoma, head and neck, liver or kidney cancer. The CDR3 reads CASSLGVSRRGQETQYF. The CDR3, as DNA: TGTGCCAGCAGCTTAGGGGTCTCAAGGAGGGGGCAAGAGACCCAGTACTTC. Combining the CDR3 with reference TRBV7-3 and TRBJ2-5 gives the whole variable domain GAGVSQTPSNKVTEKGKYVELRCDPISGHTALYWYRQSLGQGPEFLIYFQGTGAADDSGLPNDRFFAVRPEGSVSTLKIQRTERGDSAVYLCASSLGVSRRGQETQYFGPGTRLLVL.